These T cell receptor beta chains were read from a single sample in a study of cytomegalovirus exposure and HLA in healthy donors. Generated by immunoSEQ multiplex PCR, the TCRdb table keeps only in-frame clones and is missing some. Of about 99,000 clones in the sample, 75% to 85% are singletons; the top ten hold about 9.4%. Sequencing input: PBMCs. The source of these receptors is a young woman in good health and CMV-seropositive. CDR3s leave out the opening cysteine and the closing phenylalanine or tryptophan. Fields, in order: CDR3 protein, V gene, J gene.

ASSLTGGVSTGELF	TRBV5-1	TRBJ2-2
ASSDVWTSGGAYTQY	TRBV2	TRBJ2-3
ASSPEHSGANVLT	TRBV6-4	TRBJ2-6
ASSQYREGEQF	TRBV4-1	TRBJ2-1
ASSFETRDRSFYEQY	TRBV12-1	TRBJ2-7
ATSRFGADTGELF	TRBV15	TRBJ2-2
ASSAQGRGAQH	TRBV5-5	TRBJ1-5
ASSTDPGDTEAF	TRBV5-6	TRBJ1-1
ASSQDSLYGYT	TRBV7-6	TRBJ1-2
ASRRRQGVSGELF	TRBV2	TRBJ2-2
ASRDGRGTDTQY	TRBV28	TRBJ2-3
ASDDGGETQY	TRBV28	TRBJ2-5
ASSLKAGGNTEAF	TRBV5-4	TRBJ1-1
ASSVSHRTGYNEQF	TRBV9	TRBJ2-1
ASSSGNTDTQY	TRBV7-2	TRBJ2-3
ASSSTGGYGYT	TRBV7-2	TRBJ1-2
ASSPLDGGAKNIQY	TRBV19	TRBJ2-4
ASSQITRVFLSVTNGELF	TRBV4-2	TRBJ2-2
ASSTSGTQY	TRBV27	TRBJ2-5
ASSLVSTANQPQH	TRBV27	TRBJ1-5
ASSVATSGGPYEQY	TRBV9	TRBJ2-7
ASSFLDLARETQY	TRBV28	TRBJ2-5
ASIPPPTSYSNQPQH	TRBV28	TRBJ1-5
AISVQGLDYGYT	TRBV10-3	TRBJ1-2
AISEEQGTGGYT	TRBV10-3	TRBJ1-2
ASSQAQGLNQPQH	TRBV4-3	TRBJ1-5
ASSLEVLTARGYT	TRBV5-1	TRBJ1-2
ASSHGTADTEAF	TRBV7-3	TRBJ1-1
ASSADRNTEAF	TRBV14	TRBJ1-1
ASSPPGTGGVYEQY	TRBV18	TRBJ2-7
ASSSGSSYNEQF	TRBV5-6	TRBJ2-1
ASSPYRGGANVLT	TRBV27	-
ASSFGEPGNTIY	TRBV11-3	TRBJ1-3
ASSPSPPYNHEKLF	TRBV18	TRBJ1-4
ASSEQGPDTEAF	TRBV2	TRBJ1-1
ASSSRYTDTQY	TRBV7-2	TRBJ2-3
ASSVAQGFEQY	TRBV2	TRBJ2-7
ASSTPQAGGTDTQY	TRBV9	TRBJ2-3
ASSATGYRNEQF	TRBV7-9	TRBJ2-1
ASSRQRTGNYGYT	TRBV9	TRBJ1-2
ASRESASGGSYEQY	TRBV2	TRBJ2-7
ASSYEGAGGYT	TRBV6-6	TRBJ1-2
ASKPGEANTEAF	TRBV9	TRBJ1-1
ASSQETSGRYEQY	TRBV16	TRBJ2-7
ASSARSSYNSPLH	TRBV6-1	TRBJ1-6
ASSLTGENQPQH	TRBV11-2	TRBJ1-5
ASSSDPLRQPYSNQPQH	TRBV5-1	TRBJ1-5
ASIGGDRGSEAF	TRBV5-4	TRBJ1-1
ASSGLAGGRETQY	TRBV9	TRBJ2-5